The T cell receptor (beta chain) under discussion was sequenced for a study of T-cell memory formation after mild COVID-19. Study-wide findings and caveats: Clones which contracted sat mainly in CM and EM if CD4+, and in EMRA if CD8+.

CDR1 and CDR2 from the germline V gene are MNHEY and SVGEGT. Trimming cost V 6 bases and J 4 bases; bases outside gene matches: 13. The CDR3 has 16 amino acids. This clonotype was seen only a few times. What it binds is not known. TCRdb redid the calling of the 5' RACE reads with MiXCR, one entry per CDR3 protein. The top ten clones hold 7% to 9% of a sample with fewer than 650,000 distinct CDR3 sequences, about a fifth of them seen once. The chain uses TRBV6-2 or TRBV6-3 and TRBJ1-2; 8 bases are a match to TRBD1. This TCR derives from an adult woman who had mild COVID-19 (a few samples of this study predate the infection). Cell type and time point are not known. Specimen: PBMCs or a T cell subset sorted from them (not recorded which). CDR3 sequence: CASSPSQGASAYGYTF. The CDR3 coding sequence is TGTGCCAGCAGCCCCTCCCAGGGGGCCAGTGCCTATGGCTACACCTTC.